This T cell receptor (beta chain) was recovered during a study of long-term antiretroviral therapy in people with HIV. There was at least one pre-ART PBMC sample for each donor, plus at least two post-ART PBMC samples. This was the immunoSEQ v3.0 assay at survey level. Assay used: immunoSEQ multiplex PCR; TCRdb lists only in-frame clones, some missing. The table records about 14,000 clones, roughly 82% of them present only once. The length of the CDR3 is 14 residues. Germline-derived CDR1 and CDR2 are LNHDA and SQIVND (reference sequence). The V gene lost 3 bases and the J gene lost 1 base, with 4 bases spanning the gap.

Sequenced here: unsorted PBMCs, sampled 1.8 years before starting antiretroviral therapy. This sequence was found in a woman aged 40 to 50 with HIV. This chain links TRBV19 with TRBJ2-6; no clear D. The DNA of the CDR3 is TGTGCCAGTAGTATCGGGTCTGGGGCCAACGTCCTGACTTTC. Translated: CASSIGSGANVLTF.